The 18 T cell receptor beta chains reported below all come from one sample, sequenced in a study of identical twins' blood T cells. TCRdb re-called the 5' RACE reads with MiXCR, one entry per CDR3 protein. The sample has fewer than 450,000 distinct CDR3 sequences; 25% to 35% are singletons. Sequencing input: PBMCs. The receptors here all came from a woman aged 18-50 years in good health.

The table lists this clonotype with many counts. The rearrangement joins TRBV29-1 to TRBJ2-7; D not resolved. Deletions cut 0 bases from V and 0 bases from J, with 12 bases between. This CDR3 is built from 15 residues. The germline CDR1 and CDR2 sequences are SQVTM and ANQGSEA. This CDR3 is CSVEDHQASSYEQYF. The CDR3 DNA follows: TGCAGCGTTGAAGATCACCAGGCTAGCTCCTACGAGCAGTACTTC.

J is TRBJ1-1 and V is TRBV15, with no clear D. The CDR3 contains 14 residues. The V and J ends lost 3 bases and 5 bases respectively, with 13 bases between them. In germline, CDR1 is LNHNV, CDR2 YYDKDF (reference sequence). The CDR3 reads CATSSLIAGTEAFF. The CDR3, as DNA: TGTGCCACCAGCAGTCTCATCGCGGGGACTGAAGCTTTCTTT.

At least ten counts were recorded for this clonotype. This rearrangement joins TRBV10-3 to TRBJ1-5, with a weak D call TRBD1 (5 bases). Trimming left V 2 bases short and J 6 bases short, with 11 bases between. The CDR3 length is 14 residues. CDR1 is ENHRY and CDR2 is SYGVKD in the germline V gene. CDR3 in DNA: TGTGCCATCAGTGAGCTCAGGGTGACTCAGCCCCAGCATTTT. Translation: CAISELRVTQPQHF.

This clonotype showed up just a few times. The chain joins TRBV27 to TRBJ2-7, with 9 bases matching TRBD1. V gave up 6 bases and J gave up 4 bases; unmatched junction bases: 4. CDR3 size: 13 residues. Germline V lookup: CDR1 MNHEY, CDR2 SMNVEV (reference sequence). CDR3 DNA sequence: TGTGCCAGCAGGCGGACAGGGGCATACGAGCAGTACTTC. This translates into CASRRTGAYEQYF.

This clonotype was detected only a few times. The chain is built from TRBV27 and TRBJ1-1; 8 bases fit TRBD1. Germline CDR1 MNHEY, CDR2 SMNVEV (reference sequence). There are 13 residues in the CDR3. V was pared by 5 bases and J by 12 bases, with 11 bases of the junction left unmatched. The CDR3 loop reads CASSPYDRGGPFF. The CDR3 DNA follows: TGTGCCAGCAGTCCCTACGACAGGGGAGGACCTTTCTTT.

As for this clonotype: This may be a read error, as it is one base from a much larger clone. The chain joins TRBV2 to TRBJ1-1; the D gene is possibly TRBD1 (6 bases). Trimming took 7 bases from V and 6 from J, leaving 18 bases between them. Germline V gene data show CDR1 as SNHLY and CDR2 as FYNNEI. The CDR3 sequence is 14 residues long. This CDR3 reads CASTREQGKAEAFF. The CDR3 DNA reads as TGTGCCAGCACCAGGGAGCAGGGGAAGGCTGAAGCTTTCTTT.

The gene calls are TRBV19 and TRBJ2-6; 8 bases fit TRBD1. CDR3 length equals 18 residues. Germline lookup yields CDR1 LNHDA and CDR2 SQIVND (reference sequence). V lost 4 bases and J lost 3; bases outside the gene matches: 11. For the CDR3, the DNA is TGTGCCAGTAGTAAGGACAGGGCTGTGTTCTTTGGGGCCAACGTCCTGACTTTC. Its protein product is CASSKDRAVFFGANVLTF. Looking up the rest from reference TRBV19 and TRBJ2-6 gives the full variable domain: DGGITQSPKYLFRKEGQNVTLSCEQNLNHDAMYWYRQDPGQGLRLIYYSQIVNDFQKGDIAEGYSVSREKKESFPLTVTSAQKNPTAFYLCASSKDRAVFFGANVLTFGAGSRLTVL.

The gene calls are TRBV12-3 or TRBV12-4 and TRBJ1-4; 8 positions agree with TRBD1. The V gene end was trimmed by 6 bases and the J gene end by 6 bases; junction bases not matched to a gene: 6. The CDR3 extends over 14 amino acids. The CDR3 DNA reads TGTGCCAGCAGACGGACAGGGTTGGATGAAAAACTGTTTTTT. Its protein product is CASRRTGLDEKLFF.

A single count supports this clonotype. The chain recombines TRBV20-1 with TRBJ2-3; 15 bases line up with TRBD2. There are 19 residues in the CDR3. The V segment lost 5 bases and the J segment 3 bases; nucleotides outside the gene matches: 15. Germline loops: CDR1 DFQATT, CDR2 SNEGSKA (reference sequence). CDR3 DNA: TGCAGTGCTCTGACCGGGACTAGCGGGAGGTTGGATATTACAGATACGCAGTATTTT. Its protein product is CSALTGTSGRLDITDTQYF.

This clonotype appeared a few times. The chain uses TRBV5-1 and TRBJ2-2; D not certain. The CDR3 extends over 15 amino acids. V dropped 4 bases and J dropped 0 bases, with 10 bases sitting between them. CDR1 SGHRS and CDR2 YFSETQ come from the germline V gene. The CDR3 DNA reads as TGCGCCAGCAGCCTGGTGCCCTCGAACACCGGGGAGCTGTTTTTT. Translation gives CASSLVPSNTGELFF.

As for this clonotype: At one boundary the junction diverges from the germline segment, which might be a read error. This chain joins TRBV5-1 and TRBJ1-1; D is unresolved. This CDR3 is 12 amino acids long. Germline values: CDR1 SGHRS, CDR2 YFSETQ. CDR3 sequence (DNA): TGCACCAGCAGCTTGGCCGGGAGTGAAGCTTTCTTT. This gives the protein CTSSLAGSEAFF.

In nucleotides, the CDR3 is TGTGCCAGTAGTGTAGCAATTGGTTACGAGCAGTACTTC. Its protein product is CASSVAIGYEQYF. V usage is TRBV19 and J usage is TRBJ2-7; D not certain. The V end lost 5 bases, the J end lost 4 bases, and 12 bases lay between the germline ends. The CDR3 is made up of 13 amino acids. Per germline, CDR1 LNHDA and CDR2 SQIVND (reference sequence).

The sample holds a few counts of this clonotype. The rearrangement joins TRBV14 to TRBJ1-1; D is ambiguous. The CDR3 is 16 residues long. Germline values: CDR1 SGHDN, CDR2 FVKESK. Deletions cut 0 bases from V and 1 base from J, with 12 bases between. Here the CDR3 reads CASSQDWREENTEAFF. The CDR3, as DNA: TGTGCCAGCAGCCAAGATTGGCGGGAGGAGAACACTGAAGCTTTCTTT.

This chain connects TRBV20-1 to TRBJ1-2, with 10 bases matching TRBD1. V lost 6 bases and J lost 5; bases outside the gene matches: 9. The length of the CDR3 is 14 residues. CDR1 DFQATT and CDR2 SNEGSKA come from the germline V gene (reference sequence). CDR3 DNA sequence: TGCAGTGCAATGCGACCGGGACAGGGGTATGGCTACACCTTC. Protein product: CSAMRPGQGYGYTF.

CDR3 amino acids: CSGIRLLQETQYF. CDR3 bases: TGCAGCGGGATTCGACTACTCCAAGAGACCCAGTACTTC. V and J are TRBV29-1 and TRBJ2-5, with TRBD2 as a possible D gene (5 bases). The CDR3 runs 13 residues. V was cut by 7 bases and J by 1 base, with 13 bases left in between. In germline, CDR1 is SQVTM, CDR2 ANQGSEA.

The chain uses TRBV9 and TRBJ1-1; TRBD1 aligns across 7 bases. This CDR3 has 13 amino acids. The V segment lost 6 bases and the J segment 7 bases; nucleotides outside the gene matches: 9. Germline V gene sequence: CDR1 SGDLS, CDR2 YYNGEE. The CDR3 sequence: CASTIFWTGEAFF. The CDR3 DNA follows: TGTGCCAGCACCATTTTCTGGACAGGTGAAGCTTTCTTT.

This clonotype occurred a few times. CDR3 region: CSAREGREPQHF. CDR3 sequence (DNA): TGCAGTGCTAGAGAGGGGAGAGAGCCCCAGCATTTT. This rearrangement joins TRBV20-1 to TRBJ1-5; D gene uncertain. Between the trimmed V and J ends, which lost 0 bases and 8 bases, there was a span of 8 bases. Germline V lookup: CDR1 DFQATT, CDR2 SNEGSKA (reference sequence). The CDR3 runs to 12 residues.

The CDR3 DNA follows: TGTGCCAGCAAACTAGATCGGGGGGAGACCCAGTACTTC. This translates into CASKLDRGETQYF. V usage is TRBV5-8 and J usage is TRBJ2-5; tentative D call: TRBD2 (6 bases). V was pared by 6 bases and J by 5 bases, with 14 bases between. The CDR3 totals 13 residues. Looked up from germline, CDR1 is SGHTS and CDR2 is YDEGEE.